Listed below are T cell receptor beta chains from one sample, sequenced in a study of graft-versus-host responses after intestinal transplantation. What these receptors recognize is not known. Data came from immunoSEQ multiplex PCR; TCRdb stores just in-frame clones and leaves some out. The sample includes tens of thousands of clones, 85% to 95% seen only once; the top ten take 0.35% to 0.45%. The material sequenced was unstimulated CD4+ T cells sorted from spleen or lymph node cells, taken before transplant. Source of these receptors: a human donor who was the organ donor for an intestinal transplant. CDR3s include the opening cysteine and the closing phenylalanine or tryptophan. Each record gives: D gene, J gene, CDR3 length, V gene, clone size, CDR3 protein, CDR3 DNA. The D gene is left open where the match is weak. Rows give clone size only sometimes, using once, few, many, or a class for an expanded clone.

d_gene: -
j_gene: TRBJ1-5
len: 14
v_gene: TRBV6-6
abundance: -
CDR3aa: CASGLDGAGQPQHF
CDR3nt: TGTGCCAGCGGCCTCGATGGGGCTGGTCAGCCCCAGCATTTT

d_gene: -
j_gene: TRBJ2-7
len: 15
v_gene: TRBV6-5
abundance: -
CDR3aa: CASSYSQGLGGEQYF
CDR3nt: TGTGCCAGCAGTTACTCCCAGGGTCTAGGCGGCGAGCAGTACTTC

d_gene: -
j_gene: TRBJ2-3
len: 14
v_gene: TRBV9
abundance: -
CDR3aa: CASSSAAGTRTQYF
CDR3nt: TGTGCCAGCAGTTCTGCCGCCGGGACTCGCACGCAGTATTTT

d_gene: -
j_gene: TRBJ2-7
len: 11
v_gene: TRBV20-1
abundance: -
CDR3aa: CSAPTLLEQYF
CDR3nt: TGCAGTGCCCCCACTCTCCTCGAGCAGTACTTC

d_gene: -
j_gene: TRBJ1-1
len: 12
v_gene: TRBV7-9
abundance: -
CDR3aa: CASSLQSTEAFF
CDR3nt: TGTGCCAGCAGCTTACAGTCCACTGAAGCTTTCTTT

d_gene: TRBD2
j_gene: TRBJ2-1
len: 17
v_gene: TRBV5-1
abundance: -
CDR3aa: CASSVSGGTLSYNEQFF
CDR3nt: TGCGCCAGCAGCGTTAGCGGGGGGACACTTTCCTACAATGAGCAGTTCTTC

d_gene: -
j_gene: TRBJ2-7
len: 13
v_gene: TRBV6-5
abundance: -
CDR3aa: CASTQTGSYEQYF
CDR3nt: TGTGCCAGCACACAGACAGGTTCCTACGAGCAGTACTTC

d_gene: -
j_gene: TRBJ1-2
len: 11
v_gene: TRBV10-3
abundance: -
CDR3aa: CAISEADGYTF
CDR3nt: TGTGCCATCAGTGAGGCAGATGGCTACACCTTC

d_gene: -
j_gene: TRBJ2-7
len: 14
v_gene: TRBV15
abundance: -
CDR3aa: CATSRGGINYEQYF
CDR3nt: TGTGCCACCAGCAGAGGAGGGATTAACTACGAGCAGTACTTC

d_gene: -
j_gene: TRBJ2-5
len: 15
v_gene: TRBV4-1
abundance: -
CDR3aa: CASSQPLGATETQYF
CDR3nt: TGCGCCAGCAGCCAACCTTTAGGGGCGACTGAAACCCAGTACTTC

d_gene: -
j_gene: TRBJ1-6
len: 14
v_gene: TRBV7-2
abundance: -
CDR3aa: CASSFWERPSPLHF
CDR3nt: TGTGCCAGCAGCTTTTGGGAAAGGCCTTCACCCCTCCACTTT

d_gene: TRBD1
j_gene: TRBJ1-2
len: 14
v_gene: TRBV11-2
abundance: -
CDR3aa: CASSVIRQGHGYTF
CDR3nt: TGTGCCAGCAGCGTCATACGACAGGGGCATGGCTACACCTTC

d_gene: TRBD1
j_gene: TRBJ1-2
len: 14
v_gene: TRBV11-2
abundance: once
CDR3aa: CASSLGQGWHGYTF
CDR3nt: TGTGCCAGCAGCTTAGGACAGGGGTGGCATGGCTACACCTTC

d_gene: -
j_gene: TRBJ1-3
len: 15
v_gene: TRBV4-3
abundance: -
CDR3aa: CASSPDGISGNTIYF
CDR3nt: TGCGCCAGCAGCCCCGACGGGATCTCTGGAAACACCATATATTTT

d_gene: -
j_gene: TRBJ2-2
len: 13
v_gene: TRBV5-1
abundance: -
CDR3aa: CASSRENTGELFF
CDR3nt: TGCGCCAGCAGCCGGGAGAACACCGGGGAGCTGTTTTTT